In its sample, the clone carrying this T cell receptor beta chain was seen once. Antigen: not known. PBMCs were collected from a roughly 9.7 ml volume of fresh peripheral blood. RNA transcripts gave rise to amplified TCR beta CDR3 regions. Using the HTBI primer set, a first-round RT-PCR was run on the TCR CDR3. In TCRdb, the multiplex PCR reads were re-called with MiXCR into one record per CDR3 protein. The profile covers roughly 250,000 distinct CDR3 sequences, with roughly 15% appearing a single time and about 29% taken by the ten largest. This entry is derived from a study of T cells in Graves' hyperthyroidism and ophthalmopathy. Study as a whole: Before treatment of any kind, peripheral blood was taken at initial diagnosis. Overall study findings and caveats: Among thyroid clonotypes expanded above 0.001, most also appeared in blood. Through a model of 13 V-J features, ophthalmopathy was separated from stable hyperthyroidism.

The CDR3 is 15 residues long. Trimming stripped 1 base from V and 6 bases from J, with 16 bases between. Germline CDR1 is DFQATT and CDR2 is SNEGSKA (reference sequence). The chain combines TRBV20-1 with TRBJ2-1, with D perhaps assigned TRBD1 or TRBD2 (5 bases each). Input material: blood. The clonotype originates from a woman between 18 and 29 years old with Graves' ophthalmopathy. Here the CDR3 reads CSARAATAVVNEQFF. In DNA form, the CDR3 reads TGCAGTGCTAGAGCTGCGACAGCGGTTGTCAATGAGCAGTTCTTC.